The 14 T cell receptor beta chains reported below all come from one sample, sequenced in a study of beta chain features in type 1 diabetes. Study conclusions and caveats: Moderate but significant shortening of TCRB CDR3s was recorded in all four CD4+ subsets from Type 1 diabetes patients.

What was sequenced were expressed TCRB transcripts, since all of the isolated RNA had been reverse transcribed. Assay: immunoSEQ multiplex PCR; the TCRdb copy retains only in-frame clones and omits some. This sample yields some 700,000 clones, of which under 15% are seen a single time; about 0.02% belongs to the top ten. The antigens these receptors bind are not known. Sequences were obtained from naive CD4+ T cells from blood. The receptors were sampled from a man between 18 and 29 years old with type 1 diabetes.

The CDR3 loop is CASSPPDRTYEQYF. The CDR3 DNA is TGCGCCAGCAGTCCACCGGACAGAACCTACGAGCAGTACTTC. This chain joins TRBV5-1 and TRBJ2-7, with D perhaps TRBD1 (6 bases). Trimming cost V 5 bases and J 2 bases, with 14 bases left between them. The CDR3 contains 14 residues. Germline loops: CDR1 SGHRS, CDR2 YFSETQ.

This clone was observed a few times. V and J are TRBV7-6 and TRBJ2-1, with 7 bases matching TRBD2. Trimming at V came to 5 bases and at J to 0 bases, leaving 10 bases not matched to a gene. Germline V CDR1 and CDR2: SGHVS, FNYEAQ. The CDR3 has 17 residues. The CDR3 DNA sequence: TGTGCCAGCAGCGACCTGGGACTAATTAGCTCCTACAATGAGCAGTTCTTC. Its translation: CASSDLGLISSYNEQFF.

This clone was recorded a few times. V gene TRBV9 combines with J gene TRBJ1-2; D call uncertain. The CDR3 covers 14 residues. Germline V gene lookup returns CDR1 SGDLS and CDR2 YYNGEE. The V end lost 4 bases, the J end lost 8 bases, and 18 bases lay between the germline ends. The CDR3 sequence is CASSQIAEGGGYTF. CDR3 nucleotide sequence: TGTGCCAGCAGCCAGATAGCGGAGGGCGGCGGCTACACCTTC.

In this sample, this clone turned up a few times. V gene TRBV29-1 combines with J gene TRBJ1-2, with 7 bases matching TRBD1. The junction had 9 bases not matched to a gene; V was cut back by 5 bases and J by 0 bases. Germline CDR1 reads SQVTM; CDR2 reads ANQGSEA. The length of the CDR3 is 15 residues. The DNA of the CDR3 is TGCAGCGTTACGGACAGGAACGTACCTAACTATGGCTACACCTTC. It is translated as CSVTDRNVPNYGYTF.

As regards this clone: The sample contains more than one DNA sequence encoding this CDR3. The DNA of the CDR3 is TGTGCCAGCAGTTTCCTCAACACCGGGGAGCTGTTTTTT. Protein: CASSFLNTGELFF. This chain links TRBV28 with TRBJ2-2; no definite D call. Germline-derived CDR1 and CDR2 are MDHEN and SYDVKM. V lost 3 bases, J lost 2 bases, and 4 bases lay in between. The CDR3 is 13 residues long. Complete variable domain (other parts from reference TRBV28 and TRBJ2-2): DVKVTQSSRYLVKRTGEKVFLECVQDMDHENMFWYRQDPGLGLRLIYFSYDVKMKEKGDIPEGYSVSREKKERFSLILESASTNQTSMYLCASSFLNTGELFFGEGSRLTVL.

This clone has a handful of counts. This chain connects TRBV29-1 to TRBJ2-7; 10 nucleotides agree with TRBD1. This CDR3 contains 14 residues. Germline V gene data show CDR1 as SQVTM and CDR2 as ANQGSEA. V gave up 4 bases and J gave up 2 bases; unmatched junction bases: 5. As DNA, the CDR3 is TGCAGCGTTGCCCGACAGGGGGCTGCCTACGAGCAGTACTTC. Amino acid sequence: CSVARQGAAYEQYF.

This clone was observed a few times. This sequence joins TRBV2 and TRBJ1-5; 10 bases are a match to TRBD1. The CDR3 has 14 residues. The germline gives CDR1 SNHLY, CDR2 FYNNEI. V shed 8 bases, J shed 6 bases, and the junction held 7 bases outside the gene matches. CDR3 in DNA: TGTGCCAGCGGAACCGGACAGGGGGTTCAGCCCCAGCATTTT. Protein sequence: CASGTGQGVQPQHF.

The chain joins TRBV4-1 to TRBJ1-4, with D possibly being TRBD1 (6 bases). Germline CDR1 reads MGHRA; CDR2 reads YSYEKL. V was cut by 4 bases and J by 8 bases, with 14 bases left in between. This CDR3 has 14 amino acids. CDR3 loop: CASSRQEGDEKLFF. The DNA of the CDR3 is TGCGCCAGCAGCCGACAGGAGGGGGACGAAAAACTGTTTTTT.

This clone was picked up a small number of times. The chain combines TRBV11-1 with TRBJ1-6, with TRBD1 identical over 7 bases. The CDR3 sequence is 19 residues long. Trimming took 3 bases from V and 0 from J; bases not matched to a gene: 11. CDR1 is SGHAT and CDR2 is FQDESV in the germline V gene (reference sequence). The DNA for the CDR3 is TGTGCCAGCAGCTTCGTAACAGGGGCCGGGGACTCCTATAATTCACCCCTCCACTTT. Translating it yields CASSFVTGAGDSYNSPLHF.

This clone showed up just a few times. The CDR3 here is CSVAVRDRENYGYTF. DNA of the CDR3: TGCAGCGTTGCCGTCCGGGACAGGGAGAACTATGGCTACACCTTC. The chain carries TRBV29-1 and TRBJ1-2, with 9 bases fitting TRBD1. Germline V CDR1 and CDR2: SQVTM, ANQGSEA. The CDR3 length is 15 residues. Losses at the gene ends were 4 bases for V and 2 bases for J; bases not matched to a gene: 8.

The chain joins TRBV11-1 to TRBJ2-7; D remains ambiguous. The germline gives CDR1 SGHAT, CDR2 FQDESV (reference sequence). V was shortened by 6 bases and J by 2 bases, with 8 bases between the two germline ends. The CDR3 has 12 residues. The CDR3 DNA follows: TGTGCCAGCAGTGGTTTGGCCTACGAGCAGTACTTC. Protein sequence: CASSGLAYEQYF.

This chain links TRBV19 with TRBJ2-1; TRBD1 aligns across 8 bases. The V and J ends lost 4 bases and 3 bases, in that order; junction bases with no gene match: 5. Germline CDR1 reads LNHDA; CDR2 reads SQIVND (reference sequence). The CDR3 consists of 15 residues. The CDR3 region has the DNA TGTGCCAGTAGTAAACAGGGGGATCTCTACAATGAGCAGTTCTTC. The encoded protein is CASSKQGDLYNEQFF. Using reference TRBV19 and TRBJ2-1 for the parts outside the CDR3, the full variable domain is DGGITQSPKYLFRKEGQNVTLSCEQNLNHDAMYWYRQDPGQGLRLIYYSQIVNDFQKGDIAEGYSVSREKKESFPLTVTSAQKNPTAFYLCASSKQGDLYNEQFFGPGTRLTVL.

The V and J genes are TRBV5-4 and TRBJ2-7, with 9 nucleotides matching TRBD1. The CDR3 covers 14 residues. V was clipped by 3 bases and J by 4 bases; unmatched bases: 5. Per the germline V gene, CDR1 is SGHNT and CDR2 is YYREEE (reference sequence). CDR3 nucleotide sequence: TGTGCCAGCAGCTCCGGGACAGGGACATACGAGCAGTACTTC. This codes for CASSSGTGTYEQYF.

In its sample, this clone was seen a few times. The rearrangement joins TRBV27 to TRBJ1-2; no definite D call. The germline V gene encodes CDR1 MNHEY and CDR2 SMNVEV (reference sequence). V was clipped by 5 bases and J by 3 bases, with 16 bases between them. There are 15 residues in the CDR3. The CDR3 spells CASSPLAPVDYGYTF. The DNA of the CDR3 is TGTGCCAGCAGTCCCCTCGCGCCCGTGGACTATGGCTACACCTTC.